These T cell receptor beta chains were read from a single sample in a study of shared clonotypes between healthy human individuals. The protocol was immunoSEQ multiplex PCR, while the TCRdb copy is restricted to in-frame clones and leaves out a portion. The profile shows over a million clones, about four fifths of them singletons. The sample comprised memory CD4+ T cells from PBMCs. The receptors originated from a man younger than 35 in good health. Some clones in this sample may be carry-over from other donors' samples. The CDR3 runs from the conserved cysteine through the conserved F or W. Fields, in order: J gene, V gene, D gene, clone size, CDR3 DNA, CDR3 protein. The D gene is left open where the match is weak. Expanded clones get a size class; other rows say once, few or many, or leave the size out.

TRBJ1-5,TRBV5-1,TRBD1,.,TGCGCCAGCAGGGACAGGTTCAATAGCAATCAGCCCCAGCATTTT,CASRDRFNSNQPQHF
TRBJ1-4,TRBV4-3,.,few,TGCGCCAGCAGCCCGGGGGGGTCTAATGAAAAACTGTTTTTT,CASSPGGSNEKLFF
TRBJ1-2,TRBV5-1,.,.,TGCGCCAGCAGCACGGGGGACGCTGCCAACTATGGCTACACCTTC,CASSTGDAANYGYTF
TRBJ2-7,TRBV4-1,TRBD2,.,TGCGCCAGCAGCCAAGATTTGGGTAGCGGGTCTTCCTACGAGCAGTACTTC,CASSQDLGSGSSYEQYF
TRBJ2-3,TRBV28,.,.,TGTGCCAGCAGAGTAGATAGCACAGATACGCAGTATTTT,CASRVDSTDTQYF
TRBJ2-5,TRBV7-9,.,.,TGTGCCAGCAGCTTAGCGGGGAGGACAGATTTGGGCCAGTACTTC,CASSLAGRTDLGQYF
TRBJ2-5,TRBV11-2,TRBD2,.,TGTGCCAGCAGCTTATGGATGGCGGGAGGGCCGGGGGAGACCCAGTACTTC,CASSLWMAGGPGETQYF
TRBJ2-7,TRBV7-8,.,.,TGTGCCAGCAGCGAGGGACCATCCTACGAGCAGTACTTC,CASSEGPSYEQYF
TRBJ1-5,TRBV4-3,.,once,TGCGCCAGCAGCCAAGATTGGGGGCCCAATCAGCCCCAGCATTTT,CASSQDWGPNQPQHF
TRBJ1-2,TRBV5-5,TRBD1,.,TGTGCCAGCAGCCAACTCCAGGGACAGGGGGCCAAAGGCTACACCTTC,CASSQLQGQGAKGYTF
TRBJ2-6,TRBV28,.,.,TGTGCCAGCAGTACAGAGGAGGCCTTCTCTGGGGCCAACGTCCTGACTTTC,CASSTEEAFSGANVLTF
TRBJ1-1,TRBV7-2,.,.,TGTGCCAGCAGCTTAGATCTCACGGGGAGCGGGTTCACTGAAGCTTTCTTT,CASSLDLTGSGFTEAFF
TRBJ2-5,TRBV30,TRBD1,many,TGTGCCTGGAGCATCGGACAGGACTTCCAAGAGACCCAGTACTTC,CAWSIGQDFQETQYF